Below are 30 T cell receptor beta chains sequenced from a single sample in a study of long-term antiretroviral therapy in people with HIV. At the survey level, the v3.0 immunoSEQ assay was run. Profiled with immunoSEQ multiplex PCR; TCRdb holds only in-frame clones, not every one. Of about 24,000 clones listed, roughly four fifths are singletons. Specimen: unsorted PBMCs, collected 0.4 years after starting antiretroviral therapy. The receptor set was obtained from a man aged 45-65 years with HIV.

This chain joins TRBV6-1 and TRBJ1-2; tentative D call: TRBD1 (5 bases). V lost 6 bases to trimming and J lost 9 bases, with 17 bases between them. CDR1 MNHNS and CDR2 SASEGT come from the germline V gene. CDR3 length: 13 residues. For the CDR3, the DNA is TGTGCCAGCAGGCTATTAGCGACAGCCCGCTACACCTTC. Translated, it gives CASRLLATARYTF.

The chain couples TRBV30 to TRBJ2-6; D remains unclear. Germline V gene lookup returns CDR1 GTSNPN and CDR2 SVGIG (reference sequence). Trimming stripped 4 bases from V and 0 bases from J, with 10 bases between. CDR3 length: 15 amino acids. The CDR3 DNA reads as TGTGCCTGGACCAGCCCACCCTCTGGGGCCAACGTCCTGACTTTC. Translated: CAWTSPPSGANVLTF.

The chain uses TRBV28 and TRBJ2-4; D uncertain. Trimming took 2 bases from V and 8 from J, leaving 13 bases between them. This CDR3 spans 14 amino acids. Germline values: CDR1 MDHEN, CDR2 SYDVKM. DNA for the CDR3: TGTGCCAGCAGTTTAAGATTAGATGTGGACATTCAGTACTTC. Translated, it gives CASSLRLDVDIQYF. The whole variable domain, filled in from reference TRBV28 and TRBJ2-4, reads DVKVTQSSRYLVKRTGEKVFLECVQDMDHENMFWYRQDPGLGLRLIYFSYDVKMKEKGDIPEGYSVSREKKERFSLILESASTNQTSMYLCASSLRLDVDIQYFGAGTRLSVL.

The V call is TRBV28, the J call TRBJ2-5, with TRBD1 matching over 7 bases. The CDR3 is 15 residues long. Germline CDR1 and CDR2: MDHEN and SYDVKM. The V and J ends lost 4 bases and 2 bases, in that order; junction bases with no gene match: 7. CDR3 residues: CASSSSTGVQETQYF. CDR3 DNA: TGTGCCAGCAGTTCTTCAACAGGGGTTCAAGAGACCCAGTACTTC.

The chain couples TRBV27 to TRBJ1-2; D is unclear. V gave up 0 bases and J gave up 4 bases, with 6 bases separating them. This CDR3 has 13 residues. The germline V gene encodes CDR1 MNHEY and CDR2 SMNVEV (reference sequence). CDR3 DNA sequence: TGTGCCAGCAGTTTATCGGCCATCTATGGCTACACCTTC. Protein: CASSLSAIYGYTF.

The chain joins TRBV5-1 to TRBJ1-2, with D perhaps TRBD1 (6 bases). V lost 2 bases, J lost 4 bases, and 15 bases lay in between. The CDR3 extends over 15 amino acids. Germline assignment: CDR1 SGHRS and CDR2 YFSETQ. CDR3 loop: CASSFNRASGYGYTF. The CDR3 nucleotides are TGCGCCAGCAGCTTCAACAGGGCGTCGGGCTATGGCTACACCTTC.

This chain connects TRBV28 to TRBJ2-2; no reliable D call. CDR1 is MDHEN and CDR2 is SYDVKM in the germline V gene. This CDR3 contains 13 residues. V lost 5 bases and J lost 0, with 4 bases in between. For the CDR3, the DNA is TGTGCCAGCAGTGCCCCGAACACCGGGGAGCTGTTTTTT. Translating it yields CASSAPNTGELFF.

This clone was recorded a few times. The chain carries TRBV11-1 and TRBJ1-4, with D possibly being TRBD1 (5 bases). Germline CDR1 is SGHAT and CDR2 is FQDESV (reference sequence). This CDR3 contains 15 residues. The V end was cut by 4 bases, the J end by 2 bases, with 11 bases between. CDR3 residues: CASSSRDDTNEKLFF. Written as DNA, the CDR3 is TGTGCCAGCAGCTCTCGGGACGACACTAATGAAAAACTGTTTTTT. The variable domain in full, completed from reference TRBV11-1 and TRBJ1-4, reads EAEVAQSPRYKITEKSQAVAFWCDPISGHATLYWYRQILGQGPELLVQFQDESVVDDSQLPKDRFSAERLKGVDSTLKIQPAELGDSAMYLCASSSRDDTNEKLFFGSGTQLSVL.

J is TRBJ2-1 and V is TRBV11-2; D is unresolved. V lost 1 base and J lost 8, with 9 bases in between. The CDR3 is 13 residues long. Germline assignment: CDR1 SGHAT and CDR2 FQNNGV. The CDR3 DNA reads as TGTGCCAGCAGCTTAGCGGTGGGCTATGAGCAGTTCTTC. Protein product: CASSLAVGYEQFF.

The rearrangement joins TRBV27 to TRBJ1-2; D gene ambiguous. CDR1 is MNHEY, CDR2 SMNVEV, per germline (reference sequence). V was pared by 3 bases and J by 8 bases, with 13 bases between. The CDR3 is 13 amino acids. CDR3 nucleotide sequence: TGTGCCAGCAGTTTTGGGAGGGCCGACGGCTACACCTTC. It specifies CASSFGRADGYTF.

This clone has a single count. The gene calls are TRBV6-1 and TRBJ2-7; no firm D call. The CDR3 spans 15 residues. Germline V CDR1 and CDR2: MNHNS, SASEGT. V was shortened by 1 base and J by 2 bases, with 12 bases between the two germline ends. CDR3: CASSEGAGSAYEQYF. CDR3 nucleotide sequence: TGTGCCAGCAGTGAAGGGGCCGGTTCTGCCTACGAGCAGTACTTC.

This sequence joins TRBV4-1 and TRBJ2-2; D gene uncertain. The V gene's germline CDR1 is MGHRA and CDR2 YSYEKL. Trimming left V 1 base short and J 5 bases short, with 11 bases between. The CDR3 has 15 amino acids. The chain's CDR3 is CASSQVWGLTGELFF. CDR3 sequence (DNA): TGCGCCAGCAGCCAAGTTTGGGGATTGACCGGGGAGCTGTTTTTT.

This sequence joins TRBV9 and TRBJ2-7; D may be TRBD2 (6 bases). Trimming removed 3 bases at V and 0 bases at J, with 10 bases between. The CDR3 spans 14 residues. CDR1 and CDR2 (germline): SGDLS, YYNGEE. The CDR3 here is CASSAGLLSYEQYF. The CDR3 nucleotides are TGTGCCAGCAGCGCGGGACTCCTCTCCTACGAGCAGTACTTC.

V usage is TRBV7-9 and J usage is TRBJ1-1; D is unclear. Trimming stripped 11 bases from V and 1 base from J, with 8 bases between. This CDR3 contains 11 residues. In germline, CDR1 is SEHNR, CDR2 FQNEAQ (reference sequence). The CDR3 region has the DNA TGTGCCGGCGAACGGAACACTGAAGCTTTCTTT. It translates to CAGERNTEAFF.

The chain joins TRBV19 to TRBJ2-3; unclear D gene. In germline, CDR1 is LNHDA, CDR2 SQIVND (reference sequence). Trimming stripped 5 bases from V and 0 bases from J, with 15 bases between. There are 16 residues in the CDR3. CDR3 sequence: CASSPGLGPSTDTQYF. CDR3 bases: TGTGCCAGTAGTCCAGGCCTTGGACCTAGCACAGATACGCAGTATTTT.

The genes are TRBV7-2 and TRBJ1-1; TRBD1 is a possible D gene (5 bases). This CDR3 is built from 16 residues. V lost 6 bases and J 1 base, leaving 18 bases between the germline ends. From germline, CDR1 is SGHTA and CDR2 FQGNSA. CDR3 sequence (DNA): TGTGCCAGCAGACCCACCGCAGGGATCCGGAACACTGAAGCTTTCTTT. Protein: CASRPTAGIRNTEAFF.

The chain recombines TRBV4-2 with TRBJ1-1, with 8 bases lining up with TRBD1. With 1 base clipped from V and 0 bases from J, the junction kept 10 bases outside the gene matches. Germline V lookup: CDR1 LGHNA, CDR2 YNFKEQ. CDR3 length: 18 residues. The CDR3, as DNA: TGTGCCAGCAGCCAAGTATTCAGGGGGCCGGCCTTGAACACTGAAGCTTTCTTT. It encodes CASSQVFRGPALNTEAFF.

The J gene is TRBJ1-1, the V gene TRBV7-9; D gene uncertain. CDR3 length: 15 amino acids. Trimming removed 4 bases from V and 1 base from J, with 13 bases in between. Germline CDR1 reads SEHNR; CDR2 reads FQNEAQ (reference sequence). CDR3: CASSSQRDPNTEAFF. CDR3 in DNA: TGTGCCAGCAGCTCCCAAAGGGATCCGAACACTGAAGCTTTCTTT. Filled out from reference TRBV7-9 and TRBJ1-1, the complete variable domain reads DTGVSQNPRHKITKRGQNVTFRCDPISEHNRLYWYRQTLGQGPEFLTYFQNEAQLEKSRLLSDRFSAERPKGSFSTLEIQRTEQGDSAMYLCASSSQRDPNTEAFFGQGTRLTVV.

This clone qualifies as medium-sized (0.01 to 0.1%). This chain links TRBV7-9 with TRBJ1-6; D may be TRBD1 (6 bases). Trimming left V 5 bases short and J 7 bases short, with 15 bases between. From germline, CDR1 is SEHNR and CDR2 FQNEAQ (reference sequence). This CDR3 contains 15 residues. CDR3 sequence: CASSAPDSRNSPLHF. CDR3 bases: TGTGCCAGCAGCGCCCCGGACAGTAGAAATTCACCCCTCCACTTT.

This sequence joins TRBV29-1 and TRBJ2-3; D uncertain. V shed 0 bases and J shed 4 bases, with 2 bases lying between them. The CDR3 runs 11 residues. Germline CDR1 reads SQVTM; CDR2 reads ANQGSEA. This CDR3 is CSVEDADTQYF. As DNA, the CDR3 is TGCAGCGTTGAAGATGCAGATACGCAGTATTTT.

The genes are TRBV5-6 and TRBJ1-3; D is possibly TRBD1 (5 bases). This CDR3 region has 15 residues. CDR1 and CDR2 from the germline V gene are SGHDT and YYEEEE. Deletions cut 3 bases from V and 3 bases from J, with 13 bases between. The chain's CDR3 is CASSSRATGGNTIYF. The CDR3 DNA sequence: TGTGCCAGCAGCTCCAGGGCTACCGGTGGAAACACCATATATTTT.

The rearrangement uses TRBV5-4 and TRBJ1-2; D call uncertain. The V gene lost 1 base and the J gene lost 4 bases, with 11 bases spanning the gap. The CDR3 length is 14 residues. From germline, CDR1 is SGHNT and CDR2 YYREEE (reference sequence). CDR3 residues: CASSLSDPGYGYTF. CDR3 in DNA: TGTGCCAGCAGCTTGAGTGACCCAGGCTATGGCTACACCTTC.

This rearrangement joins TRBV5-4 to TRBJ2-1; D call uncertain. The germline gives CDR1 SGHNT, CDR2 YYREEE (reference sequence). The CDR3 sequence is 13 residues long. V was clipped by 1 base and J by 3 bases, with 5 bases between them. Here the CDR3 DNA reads TGTGCCAGCAGCTTGTCTATCTACAATGAGCAGTTCTTC. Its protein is CASSLSIYNEQFF.

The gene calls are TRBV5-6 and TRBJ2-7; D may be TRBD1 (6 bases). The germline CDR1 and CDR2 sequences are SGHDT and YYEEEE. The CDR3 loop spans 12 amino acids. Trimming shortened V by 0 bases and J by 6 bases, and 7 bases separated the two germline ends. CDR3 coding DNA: TGTGCCAGCAGCTTGGTAGGGGGCGAGCAGTACTTC. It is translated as CASSLVGGEQYF. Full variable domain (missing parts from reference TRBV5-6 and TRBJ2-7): DAGVTQSPTHLIKTRGQQVTLRCSPKSGHDTVSWYQQALGQGPQFIFQYYEEEERQRGNFPDRFSGHQFPNYSSELNVNALLLGDSALYLCASSLVGGEQYFGPGTRLTVT.

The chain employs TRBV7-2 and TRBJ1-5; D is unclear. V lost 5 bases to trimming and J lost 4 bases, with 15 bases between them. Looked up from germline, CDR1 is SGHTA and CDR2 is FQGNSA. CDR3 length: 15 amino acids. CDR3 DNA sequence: TGTGCCAGCAGCCCCAGGAGGTCGGGAAATCAGCCCCAGCATTTT. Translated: CASSPRRSGNQPQHF.

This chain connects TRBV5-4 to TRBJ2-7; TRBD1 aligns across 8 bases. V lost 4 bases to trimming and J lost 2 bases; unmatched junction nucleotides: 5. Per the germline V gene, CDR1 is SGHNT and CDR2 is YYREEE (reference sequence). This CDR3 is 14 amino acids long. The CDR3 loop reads CASSTGTGAYEQYF. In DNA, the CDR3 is TGTGCCAGCAGCACGGGGACAGGCGCCTACGAGCAGTACTTC.

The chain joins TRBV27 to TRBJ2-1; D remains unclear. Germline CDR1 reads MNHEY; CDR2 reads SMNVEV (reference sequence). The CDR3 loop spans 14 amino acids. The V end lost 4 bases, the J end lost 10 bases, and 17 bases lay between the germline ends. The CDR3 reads CASSSQSNLVEQFF. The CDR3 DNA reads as TGTGCCAGCAGTTCCCAGTCTAATCTGGTAGAGCAGTTCTTC.

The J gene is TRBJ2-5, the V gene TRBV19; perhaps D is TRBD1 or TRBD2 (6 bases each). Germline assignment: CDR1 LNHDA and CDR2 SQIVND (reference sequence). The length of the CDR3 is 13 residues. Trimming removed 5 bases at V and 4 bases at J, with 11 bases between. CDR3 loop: CASSRTGAETQYF. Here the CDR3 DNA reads TGTGCCAGTAGTCGGACGGGGGCAGAGACCCAGTACTTC.

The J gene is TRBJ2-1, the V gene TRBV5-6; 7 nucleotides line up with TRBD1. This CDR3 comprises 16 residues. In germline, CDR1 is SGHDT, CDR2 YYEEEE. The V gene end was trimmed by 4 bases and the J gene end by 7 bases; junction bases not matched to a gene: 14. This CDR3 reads CASSRGRGQARNEQFF. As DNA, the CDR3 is TGTGCCAGCAGCCGGGGTAGAGGACAGGCGAGGAATGAGCAGTTCTTC.

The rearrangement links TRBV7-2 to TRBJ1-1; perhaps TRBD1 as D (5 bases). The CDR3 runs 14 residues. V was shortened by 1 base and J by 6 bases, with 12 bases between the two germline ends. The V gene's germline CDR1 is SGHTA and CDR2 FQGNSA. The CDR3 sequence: CASSLGVGVAEAFF. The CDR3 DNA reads TGTGCCAGCAGCTTAGGGGTGGGGGTGGCTGAAGCTTTCTTT. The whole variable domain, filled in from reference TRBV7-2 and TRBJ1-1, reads GAGVSQSPSNKVTEKGKDVELRCDPISGHTALYWYRQSLGQGLEFLIYFQGNSAPDKSGLPSDRFSAERTGGSVSTLTIQRTQQEDSAVYLCASSLGVGVAEAFFGQGTRLTVV.